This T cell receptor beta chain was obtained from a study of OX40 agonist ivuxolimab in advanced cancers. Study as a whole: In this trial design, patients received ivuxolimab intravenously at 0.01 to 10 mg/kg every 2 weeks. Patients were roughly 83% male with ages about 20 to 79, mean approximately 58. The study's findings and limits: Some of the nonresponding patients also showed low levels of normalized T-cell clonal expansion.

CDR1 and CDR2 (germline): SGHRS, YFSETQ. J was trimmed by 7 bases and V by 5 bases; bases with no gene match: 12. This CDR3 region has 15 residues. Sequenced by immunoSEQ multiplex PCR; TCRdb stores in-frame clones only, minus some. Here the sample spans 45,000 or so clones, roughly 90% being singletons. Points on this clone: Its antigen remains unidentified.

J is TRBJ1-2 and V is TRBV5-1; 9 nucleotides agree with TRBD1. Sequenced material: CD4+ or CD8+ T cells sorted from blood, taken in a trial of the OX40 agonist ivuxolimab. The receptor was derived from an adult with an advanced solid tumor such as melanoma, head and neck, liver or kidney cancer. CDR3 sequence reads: CASRFDTGGSFGYTF. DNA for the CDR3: TGCGCCAGCAGATTCGATACAGGGGGCAGTTTTGGCTACACCTTC. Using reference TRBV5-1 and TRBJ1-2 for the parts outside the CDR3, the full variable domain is KAGVTQTPRYLIKTRGQQVTLSCSPISGHRSVSWYQQTPGQGLQFLFEYFSETQRNKGNFPGRFSGRQFSNSRSEMNVSTLELGDSALYLCASRFDTGGSFGYTFGSGTRLTVV.